This entry lists 20 T cell receptor beta chains sequenced from one sample in a study of cytotoxic CD8 clonotypes in ibrutinib-treated CLL. This table comes from immunoSEQ multiplex PCR, and its TCRdb copy is limited to in-frame clones, with some not included. This sample has roughly 70,000 clones; approximately 90% occur once, and the top ten carry just over 3%. Sequenced here: PBMCs, sampled after 12 months of ibrutinib treatment. Receptors originate from a human donor with chronic lymphocytic leukemia.

The V call is TRBV9, the J call TRBJ2-1; D might be TRBD2 (6 bases). Per germline, CDR1 SGDLS and CDR2 YYNGEE. V lost 3 bases, J lost 10 bases, and 8 bases lay in between. The CDR3 covers 11 residues. The DNA of the CDR3 is TGTGCCAGCAGCGATCTAGCGGAGCAGTTCTTC. Translation: CASSDLAEQFF.

J is TRBJ1-2 and V is TRBV30; tentatively, D is TRBD1 (5 bases). CDR1 and CDR2 from the germline V gene are GTSNPN and SVGIG (reference sequence). The CDR3 spans 13 residues. With 0 bases removed from V and 4 bases from J, the gap between germline ends came to 9 bases. Here the CDR3 reads CAWSVTQGYGYTF. CDR3 DNA: TGTGCCTGGAGTGTGACCCAGGGCTATGGCTACACCTTC. The variable domain in full, completed from reference TRBV30 and TRBJ1-2, reads SQTIHQWPATLVQPVGSPLSLECTVEGTSNPNLYWYRQAAGRGLQLLFYSVGIGQISSEVPQNLSASRPQDRQFILSSKKLLLSDSGFYLCAWSVTQGYGYTFGSGTRLTVV.

This clone was seen once. The V call is TRBV7-3, the J call TRBJ2-1; a weak D match, TRBD2 (6 bases). Germline CDR1 is SGHTA and CDR2 is FQGTGA. This CDR3 has 15 residues. V lost 3 bases, J lost 0 bases, and 9 bases lay in between. The CDR3 DNA is TGTGCCAGCAGCTTTAGCGGCTTCTCCTACAATGAGCAGTTCTTC. Its protein product is CASSFSGFSYNEQFF.

V is TRBV6-1 and J is TRBJ1-2, with D possibly matching TRBD1 (5 bases). Germline V gene data show CDR1 as MNHNS and CDR2 as SASEGT. Trimming stripped 2 bases from V and 0 bases from J, with 13 bases between. This CDR3 spans 16 amino acids. CDR3 bases: TGTGCCAGCAGTGAAAATGGGGCCGCAGCTAACTATGGCTACACCTTC. Translated, it gives CASSENGAAANYGYTF.

The J gene is TRBJ2-1, the V gene TRBV7-8; 7 nucleotides match TRBD1. CDR3 length: 16 amino acids. Unmatched junction bases numbered 4, after V lost 2 bases and J lost 0 bases. From germline, CDR1 is SGHVS and CDR2 FQNEAQ. CDR3: CASSLFPGGSYNEQFF. The CDR3 DNA is TGTGCCAGCAGCTTATTTCCAGGGGGCTCCTACAATGAGCAGTTCTTC.

The chain links TRBV5-6 to TRBJ2-1; 12 bases are shared with TRBD2. Per germline, CDR1 SGHDT and CDR2 YYEEEE. With 4 bases clipped from V and 7 bases from J, the junction kept 9 bases outside the gene matches. The CDR3 contains 16 residues. The CDR3 sequence: CASSHRLAGAGNEQFF. CDR3 nucleotides: TGTGCCAGCAGCCACCGACTAGCGGGAGCAGGGAATGAGCAGTTCTTC.

Turning to this clone: One end of the junction varies from germline; a read error may be responsible. The chain uses TRBV29-1 and TRBJ2-1, with D maybe TRBD2 (6 bases). The CDR3 length is 15 residues. CDR1 and CDR2 (germline): SQVTM, ANQGSEA. In DNA form, the CDR3 reads TGCAGTGGATGGGGCGGGATCACCTCCTACAATGCGCAGTTCTTC. Its protein product is CSGWGGITSYNAQFF.

J is TRBJ2-1 and V is TRBV6-5, with D perhaps TRBD1 or TRBD2 (5 bases each). The germline CDR1 and CDR2 sequences are MNHEY and SVGAGI. The V end was cut by 0 bases, the J end by 7 bases, with 16 bases between. CDR3 length: 16 residues. The CDR3 nucleotides are TGTGCCAGCAGTTACTCTTTTCAGTTGGGGGTTAATGAGCAGTTCTTC. This sequence encodes CASSYSFQLGVNEQFF.

The CDR3 DNA follows: TGTGCCTGGGCCAAAGACAGCCTCTCTGGAAACACCATATATTTT. Its translation: CAWAKDSLSGNTIYF. This chain links TRBV30 with TRBJ1-3; the D gene is possibly TRBD1 (5 bases). CDR1 is GTSNPN, CDR2 SVGIG, per germline (reference sequence). V was pared by 5 bases and J by 0 bases, with 14 bases between. The CDR3 runs 15 residues.

The V gene is TRBV2, the J gene TRBJ2-1, with 12 bases fitting TRBD2. Germline V lookup: CDR1 SNHLY, CDR2 FYNNEI. Losses at the gene ends were 7 bases for V and 5 bases for J; bases not matched to a gene: 9. The CDR3 extends over 16 amino acids. In nucleotides, the CDR3 is TGTGCCAGCATCTTCGTATCTAGCGGGAGGGACAATGAGCAGTTCTTC. Its protein is CASIFVSSGRDNEQFF.

The gene calls are TRBV15 and TRBJ1-2, with unresolved D. The CDR3 sequence is 16 residues long. The V end lost 1 base, the J end lost 5 bases, and 17 bases lay between the germline ends. CDR1 LNHNV and CDR2 YYDKDF come from the germline V gene (reference sequence). DNA of the CDR3: TGTGCCACCAGCAGAGGGGGTTCTGGGCGGACTTATGGCTACACCTTC. As protein: CATSRGGSGRTYGYTF.

The chain recombines TRBV30 with TRBJ2-1; D perhaps matches TRBD1 (5 bases). Trimming stripped 4 bases from V and 7 bases from J, with 17 bases between. Germline CDR1 reads GTSNPN; CDR2 reads SVGIG (reference sequence). The CDR3 is 14 amino acids. CDR3: CAWNRAGLKNEQFF. In nucleotides, the CDR3 is TGTGCCTGGAATAGGGCAGGGCTTAAGAATGAGCAGTTCTTC.

This chain links TRBV30 with TRBJ2-3; 7 bases map to TRBD1. V gave up 7 bases and J gave up 5 bases; unmatched junction bases: 9. Germline V gives CDR1 GTSNPN, CDR2 SVGIG (reference sequence). The CDR3 is made up of 13 amino acids. CDR3 in DNA: TGTGCCTTATTGAGGGGGCTGGTAGATACGCAGTATTTT. Its protein product is CALLRGLVDTQYF.

The V gene is TRBV19, the J gene TRBJ2-3; D uncertain. The V end lost 5 bases, the J end lost 0 bases, and 9 bases lay between the germline ends. Per the germline V gene, CDR1 is LNHDA and CDR2 is SQIVND (reference sequence). This CDR3 spans 14 amino acids. The CDR3 DNA sequence: TGTGCCAGTAGTCCGACTCCTAGCACAGATACGCAGTATTTT. Translation: CASSPTPSTDTQYF.

Note on this clone: The sample contains more than one DNA sequence encoding this CDR3. The chain couples TRBV9 to TRBJ2-1, with D unresolved. Per the germline V gene, CDR1 is SGDLS and CDR2 is YYNGEE. The length of the CDR3 is 11 residues. The V and J ends lost 4 bases and 5 bases respectively, with 4 bases between them. The CDR3 loop reads CASSPNNEQFF. CDR3 coding DNA: TGTGCCAGCAGCCCGAACAATGAGCAGTTCTTC.

CDR3 region: CASSFLAGYDEQYF. The CDR3 bases are TGTGCCAGCAGTTTCCTAGCGGGCTATGACGAGCAGTACTTC. The chain joins TRBV28 to TRBJ2-7; 8 nucleotides match TRBD2. The CDR3 totals 14 residues. From germline, CDR1 is MDHEN and CDR2 SYDVKM. J was trimmed by 5 bases and V by 3 bases; bases with no gene match: 6.

This chain uses TRBV1 with TRBJ2-7; no check of the table's D call, TRBD2, against the DNA was made. TRBV1 is a pseudogene segment. The CDR3 is made up of 14 amino acids. CDR3 loop: CTSLLRRKLYEQYF. The CDR3 bases are TGCACCAGCCTCCTGAGGAGGAAGCTGTACGAGCAGTACTTC.

The rearrangement joins TRBV9 to TRBJ2-1; D perhaps matches TRBD2 (5 bases). Trimming cost V 3 bases and J 7 bases, with 17 bases left between them. Germline V gene data show CDR1 as SGDLS and CDR2 as YYNGEE. This CDR3 has 15 residues. This CDR3 is CASSDRVTTTNEQFF. The CDR3 DNA sequence: TGTGCCAGCAGCGATCGTGTGACTACCACGAATGAGCAGTTCTTC.

J is TRBJ1-5 and V is TRBV7-8; 7 bases line up with TRBD1. The CDR3 spans 16 residues. Germline assignment: CDR1 SGHVS and CDR2 FQNEAQ. V was clipped by 0 bases and J by 6 bases; unmatched bases: 8. As DNA, the CDR3 is TGTGCCAGCAGCTTAGCGCAAGTCAGGGACAGTCAGCCCCAGCATTTT. Protein sequence: CASSLAQVRDSQPQHF.

This clone is judged medium-sized. V is TRBV19 and J is TRBJ1-2; tentatively, D is TRBD1 (5 bases). The CDR3 sequence is 13 residues long. Germline V gene data show CDR1 as LNHDA and CDR2 as SQIVND (reference sequence). V was pared by 6 bases and J by 9 bases, with 17 bases between. Here the CDR3 reads CASSIQGLSSYTF. CDR3 coding DNA: TGTGCCAGTAGCATCCAGGGTTTATCAAGCTACACCTTC.